This T cell receptor (beta chain) was documented in a study of blood T cells in healthy people across ages. Study-wide results and caveats: Diversity was higher, and naive CD4+ cells more numerous, in long-lived donors than in aged donors. There was no known CMV status for donors, so expanded clonotype changes were possibly confounded.

Trimming cost V 5 bases and J 3 bases, with 7 bases left between them. This CDR3 is built from 12 residues. Germline V gene data show CDR1 as DFQATT and CDR2 as SNEGSKA (reference sequence). Regarding this clonotype: Antigen specificity is unknown.

A second roughly 6 to 12 cycle PCR used barcoded and J-beta primers. The template-switch adaptor, which had 12 random nucleotides, put a tag on each cDNA molecule. TCRdb itself ran the 5' RACE reads through MiXCR, one entry per CDR3 protein. Among 600,000 to 800,000 distinct CDR3 sequences listed, around 20% were seen once. The genes are TRBV20-1 and TRBJ2-2, with a weak D call TRBD1 (5 bases). This clonotype originated in a man in his 70s in good health. The sample consisted of blood. In nucleotides, the CDR3 is TGCAGTGCTCAGGGATACACCGGGGAGCTGTTTTTT. Protein product: CSAQGYTGELFF.